This record looks at one T cell receptor beta chain sequence and its context. What it binds is not known. With 3 bases removed from V and 7 bases from J, the gap between germline ends came to 8 bases. The CDR3 spans 12 residues. Germline V gives CDR1 LNHDA, CDR2 SQIVND (reference sequence). Using immunoSEQ multiplex PCR, the repertoire was profiled, and TCRdb retains in-frame clones only, with some absent. The sample carries around 210,000 clones, around 94% recorded once. This sample stems from a study of T cell responses to AZD1222 COVID-19 vaccine. Study-wide results and caveats: Per reports, nearly half of all spike-specific TCRs target regions that are unmutated in variants.

The V gene is TRBV19, the J gene TRBJ2-3; no definite D call. This TCR was sampled from an adult who received the MenACWY meningococcal vaccine as a control. The specimen was peripheral blood, collected 28 days after the second dose of the MenACWY control vaccine. CDR3 amino acids: CASSIGANTQYF. The DNA of the CDR3 is TGTGCCAGTAGTATTGGCGCCAATACGCAGTATTTT.